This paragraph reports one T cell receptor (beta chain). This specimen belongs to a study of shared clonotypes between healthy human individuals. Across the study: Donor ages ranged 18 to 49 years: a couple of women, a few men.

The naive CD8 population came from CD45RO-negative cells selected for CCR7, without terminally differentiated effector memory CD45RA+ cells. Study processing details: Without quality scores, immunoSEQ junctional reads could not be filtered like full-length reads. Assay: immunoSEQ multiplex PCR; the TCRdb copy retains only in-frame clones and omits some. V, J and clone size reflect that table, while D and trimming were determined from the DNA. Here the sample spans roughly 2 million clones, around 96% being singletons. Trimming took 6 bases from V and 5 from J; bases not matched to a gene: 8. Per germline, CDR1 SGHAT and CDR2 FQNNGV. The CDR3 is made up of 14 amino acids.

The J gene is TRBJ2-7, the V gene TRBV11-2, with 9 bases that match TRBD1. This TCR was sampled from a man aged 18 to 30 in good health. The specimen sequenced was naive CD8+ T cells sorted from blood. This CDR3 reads CASSTPGQGNEQYF. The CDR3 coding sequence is TGTGCCAGCAGTACCCCGGGACAGGGTAACGAGCAGTACTTC.